This entry concerns a single TCR beta chain. Antigen: not known. This entry comes from a study of T cell responses to AZD1222 COVID-19 vaccine. General study points: Baseline serostatus was positive in only six AZD1222 recipients.

V was pared by 7 bases and J by 6 bases, with 9 bases of the junction left unmatched. Germline CDR1 reads SEHNR; CDR2 reads FQNEAQ (reference sequence). This CDR3 is built from 14 residues. Repertoires were generated with immunoSEQ multiplex PCR, while TCRdb's copy carries only in-frame clones and drops some. The table lists about 69,000 clones, around four fifths of them singletons, with about 23% in the top ten. V usage is TRBV7-9 and J usage is TRBJ2-1, with 7 bases fitting TRBD1. The input for sequencing was peripheral blood, taken 28 days after the second AZD1222 dose. The TCR originated in an adult who received the AZD1222 COVID-19 vaccine. This CDR3 is CASTLPGQFNEQFF. Written as DNA, the CDR3 is TGTGCCAGCACCCTTCCGGGACAGTTCAATGAGCAGTTCTTC.